This T cell receptor beta chain emerged from a study of monozygotic twins with inflammatory bowel disease. TCRdb processed the 5' RACE reads again and assigns one entry to each CDR3 protein, with no DNA. The specimen's table records 330,000 or so distinct CDR3 sequences. The CDR3 has 14 amino acids. The germline CDR1 and CDR2 sequences are SGHRS and YFSETQ. This sequence originates from a human donor with ulcerative colitis or Crohn's disease, or a healthy co-twin of an affected twin (not recorded which). The chain is built from TRBV5-1 and TRBJ2-5; TCRdb's D gene call, TRBD1, goes unchecked for lack of DNA. Sequencing used blood. CDR3 sequence: CASSWTGGQETQYF.